A single sample gave rise to the 11 T cell receptor beta chains below, sequenced in a study of T cells in women clearing cervical HPV infection. Sequenced by immunoSEQ multiplex PCR; TCRdb stores in-frame clones only, minus some. This table holds over 30,000 clones. Sequencing was performed on blood buffy coat. Receptors were obtained from a woman between 18 and 70 years old with a cervical HPV16 infection that either progressed to CIN3+ or cleared (not recorded which).

Concerning this clone: The CDR3 goes on 3 residues after the read ends, and that part is filled in from the germline J gene. The chain couples TRBV6-2 or TRBV6-3 to TRBJ2-4, with D possibly matching TRBD1 (5 bases). The CDR3 is made up of 13 amino acids. The germline gives CDR1 MNHEY, CDR2 SVGEGT. CDR3 amino acids: CASSPDRNRGQYF. The part of the CDR3 DNA that was read is TGTGCCAGCAGCCCCGACCGTAATAGGGGT.

Remarks on this clone: The read finishes 3 residues shy of the CDR3 end, and the germline J gene is used to complete it. The chain couples TRBV20-1 to TRBJ1-2, with D maybe TRBD1 (6 bases). The CDR3 length is 11 residues. Trimming took 5 bases from V and 3 from J, leaving 7 bases between them. Germline CDR1 and CDR2: DFQATT and SNEGSKA (reference sequence). The CDR3 DNA, read in part, is TGCAGTGCTTCAGGGGACTATGGC. Its protein is CSASGDYG. The whole CDR3 sequence is CSASGDYGYTF.

A note on this clone: The observed sequence ends 3 residues before the CDR3 terminus, with the missing tail filled in from the germline J gene. The J gene is TRBJ1-2, the V gene TRBV15; D may be TRBD1 (5 bases). Germline V lookup: CDR1 LNHNV, CDR2 YYDKDF (reference sequence). The CDR3 has 13 amino acids. CDR3 loop: CATSPNEGLSYTF. The part of the CDR3 DNA that was read is TGTGCCACCAGCCCAAACGAGGGACTGAGC.

Concerning this clone itself: The observed sequence ends 3 residues before the CDR3 terminus, with the missing tail filled in from the germline J gene. The chain employs TRBV3-1 (or the pseudogene TRBV3-2) and TRBJ2-1; 7 bases match TRBD2. The V gene end was trimmed by 4 bases and the J gene end by 2 bases; junction bases not matched to a gene: 11. The CDR3 has 17 amino acids. Per germline, CDR1 LGHDT and CDR2 YNNKEL (reference sequence). The CDR3 DNA, read in part, is TGTGCCAGCAGCCCTCCAATCCGGGGGGTTACCTACAATGAG. Its translation: CASSPPIRGVTYNE. The full CDR3 sequence reads CASSPPIRGVTYNEQFF.

To note about this clone: The read terminates 3 residues ahead of where the CDR3 ends, so the germline J gene completes it. J is TRBJ2-5 and V is TRBV5-1; a possible D gene is TRBD1 (6 bases). The CDR3 extends over 14 amino acids. CDR1 and CDR2 (germline): SGHRS, YFSETQ. Trimming cost V 5 bases and J 2 bases, with 13 bases left between them. This chain's CDR3 is CASSFQGSQETQYF. The DNA read from the CDR3 is TGCGCCAGCAGTTTCCAGGGGTCTCAAGAGACC. Full variable domain (rest looked up from reference TRBV5-1 and TRBJ2-5): KAGVTQTPRYLIKTRGQQVTLSCSPISGHRSVSWYQQTPGQGLQFLFEYFSETQRNKGNFPGRFSGRQFSNSRSEMNVSTLELGDSALYLCASSFQGSQETQYFGPGTRLLVL.

As to this clone: Read data end 3 residues before the CDR3 end; the end is taken from the germline J gene. The J gene is TRBJ1-4, the V gene TRBV7-9, with 7 nucleotides matching TRBD1. This CDR3 spans 14 amino acids. With V trimmed by 1 base and J by 8 bases, 4 bases remained unmatched. Germline V lookup: CDR1 SEHNR, CDR2 FQNEAQ (reference sequence). The CDR3 bases that were read are TGTGCCAGCAGCTTAGGACAGGGACGAGAAAAA. The encoded protein is CASSLGQGREK. The complete CDR3 protein is CASSLGQGREKLFF. Together with reference TRBV7-9 and TRBJ1-4, the CDR3 gives the full variable domain: DTGVSQNPRHKITKRGQNVTFRCDPISEHNRLYWYRQTLGQGPEFLTYFQNEAQLEKSRLLSDRFSAERPKGSFSTLEIQRTEQGDSAMYLCASSLGQGREKLFFGSGTQLSVL.

With regard to this clone: From the germline J gene comes the end of the CDR3, since the read stops 3 residues before it. The rearrangement uses TRBV4-2 and TRBJ2-2; 7 positions agree with TRBD2. The CDR3 covers 16 residues. Germline CDR1 is LGHNA and CDR2 is YNFKEQ. Trimming cost V 4 bases and J 5 bases; bases outside gene matches: 10. Incomplete CDR3 DNA: TGTGCCAGCAGCCTAGACGCGGGAGCGAGGACCGGGGAG. Protein product: CASSLDAGARTGE. The whole CDR3 region reads CASSLDAGARTGELFF.

Note on this clone: The read stops 3 residues short of the end of the CDR3; the missing end is completed from the germline J gene. The genes are TRBV11-2 and TRBJ2-3; the D gene is possibly TRBD1 (5 bases). The CDR3 runs to 14 residues. Between the trimmed V and J ends, which lost 1 base and 1 base, there was a span of 6 bases. CDR1 and CDR2 from the germline V gene are SGHAT and FQNNGV. The CDR3 bases that were read are TGTGCCAGCAGCTTAGCCAGGGGCACAGATACG. It is translated as CASSLARGTDT. The full CDR3 protein is CASSLARGTDTQYF.

As concerns this clone: The read gets to within 3 residues of the CDR3 end, and the germline J gene fills in the rest. The rearrangement links TRBV5-1 to TRBJ2-7; 8 nucleotides line up with TRBD1. The CDR3 extends over 14 amino acids. With V trimmed by 4 bases and J by 2 bases, 5 bases remained unmatched. Germline CDR1 reads SGHRS; CDR2 reads YFSETQ. CDR3 region: CASSPRQGTYEQYF. CDR3 DNA (partial): TGCGCCAGCAGCCCCAGACAGGGGACCTACGAG.

Turning to this clone: Coverage ceases 3 residues before the CDR3 finishes, and the germline J gene fills in the end. This sequence joins TRBV5-6 and TRBJ1-1; D not certain. Trimming left V 2 bases short and J 7 bases short, with 6 bases between. The CDR3 runs 11 residues. Looked up from germline, CDR1 is SGHDT and CDR2 is YYEEEE. Partial CDR3 DNA: TGTGCCAGCAGCTTCAGGTTTGAA. It codes for CASSFRFE. The whole CDR3 protein reads CASSFRFEAFF.

Turning to this clone: Sequencing ends 3 residues short of the CDR3 end; the germline J gene provides the rest. This rearrangement joins TRBV18 to TRBJ2-3; the match to TRBD2 covers 7 bases. The length of the CDR3 is 15 residues. V gave up 4 bases and J gave up 0 bases; unmatched junction bases: 4. The germline CDR1 and CDR2 sequences are KGHSH and LQKENI. Incomplete CDR3 DNA: TGTGCCAGCTCACAGGCGGGGGAAAGCACAGATACG. Amino acid sequence: CASSQAGESTDT. The whole CDR3 sequence reads CASSQAGESTDTQYF.